The 26 T cell receptor beta chains listed next were all sequenced from one sample in a study of blood T cell repertoires in COVID-19. TCRdb's copy holds only in-frame clones and misses some; the assay was immunoSEQ multiplex PCR. The sample holds 250,000 to 400,000 clones, under 90% seen once. The sample taken for sequencing was peripheral blood. The receptors here all came from a woman aged 25 to 39 with COVID-19, enrolled during active disease.

The V call is TRBV5-5, the J call TRBJ1-1; the match to TRBD1 covers 7 bases. The CDR3 is made up of 14 amino acids. The germline gives CDR1 SGHKS, CDR2 YYEKEE (reference sequence). V dropped 2 bases and J dropped 3; count of bases not matched to a gene: 4. The CDR3 sequence: CASSLQGSDTEAFF. DNA of the CDR3: TGTGCCAGCAGCTTACAGGGGTCGGACACTGAAGCTTTCTTT.

The V call is TRBV5-1, the J call TRBJ2-7; perhaps TRBD1 as D (5 bases). V lost 0 bases and J 0 bases, leaving 7 bases between the germline ends. The germline gives CDR1 SGHRS, CDR2 YFSETQ. The CDR3 has 14 amino acids. The CDR3 DNA follows: TGCGCCAGCAGCTTGGGGACAAACTCCTACGAGCAGTACTTC. Translated, it gives CASSLGTNSYEQYF.

This clone was picked up a small number of times. J is TRBJ2-3 and V is TRBV9, with D unclear. The CDR3 has 16 amino acids. Germline V gene sequence: CDR1 SGDLS, CDR2 YYNGEE. V shed 0 bases and J shed 0 bases, with 11 bases lying between them. For the CDR3, the DNA is TGTGCCAGCAGCGTAGGCTACGGGTCTAGCACAGATACGCAGTATTTT. Its protein product is CASSVGYGSSTDTQYF.

The gene calls are TRBV7-9 and TRBJ2-7; 10 bases are a match to TRBD1. CDR1 and CDR2 (germline): SEHNR, FQNEAQ (reference sequence). Trimming cost V 4 bases and J 6 bases; bases outside gene matches: 6. This CDR3 spans 14 amino acids. This CDR3 is CASSYPDRGREQYF. The DNA for the CDR3 is TGTGCCAGCAGCTACCCCGACAGGGGGCGCGAGCAGTACTTC.

The chain joins TRBV14 to TRBJ2-2, with D possibly matching TRBD1 (5 bases). The CDR3 runs 13 residues. The germline V gene encodes CDR1 SGHDN and CDR2 FVKESK. V was clipped by 4 bases and J by 4 bases, with 7 bases between them. DNA for the CDR3: TGTGCCAGCAGCCTACAGGTCACCGGGGAGCTGTTTTTT. This gives the protein CASSLQVTGELFF.

The V gene is TRBV7-9, the J gene TRBJ1-4, with 7 bases matching TRBD1. With 1 base clipped from V and 5 bases from J, the junction kept 4 bases outside the gene matches. Germline-derived CDR1 and CDR2 are SEHNR and FQNEAQ (reference sequence). The CDR3 has 15 residues. The CDR3 DNA sequence: TGTGCCAGCAGCTTAGGGGCAGGGGGAAATGAAAAACTGTTTTTT. Its translation is CASSLGAGGNEKLFF.

J is TRBJ1-1 and V is TRBV10-1; a possible D gene is TRBD1 (5 bases). The germline gives CDR1 WNHNN, CDR2 SYGVQD (reference sequence). The CDR3 is made up of 15 amino acids. V was shortened by 3 bases and J by 0 bases, with 11 bases between the two germline ends. The CDR3 region has the DNA TGCGCCAGCAGTGACGGGGGGAGGCTGAACACTGAAGCTTTCTTT. Encoded protein: CASSDGGRLNTEAFF.

The J gene is TRBJ1-2, the V gene TRBV11-2; 8 bases are shared with TRBD1. Per germline, CDR1 SGHAT and CDR2 FQNNGV. This CDR3 comprises 13 residues. V shed 5 bases, J shed 8 bases, and the junction held 7 bases outside the gene matches. The CDR3 nucleotides are TGTGCCAGCAGCAGGGACAGGTCGGGGGGCTACACCTTC. Translating gives CASSRDRSGGYTF. The full variable domain, with the rest looked up from reference TRBV11-2 and TRBJ1-2, is EAGVAQSPRYKIIEKRQSVAFWCNPISGHATLYWYQQILGQGPKLLIQFQNNGVVDDSQLPKDRFSAERLKGVDSTLKIQPAKLEDSAVYLCASSRDRSGGYTFGSGTRLTVV.

This chain uses TRBV7-9 with TRBJ1-5, with TRBD1 as a possible D gene (6 bases). This CDR3 is 15 amino acids long. Germline CDR1 and CDR2: SEHNR and FQNEAQ (reference sequence). V was trimmed by 8 bases and J by 2 bases, leaving 16 bases between them. CDR3 loop: CASSSGGAGNQPQHF. The CDR3 bases are TGTGCCAGCTCCAGTGGGGGGGCCGGCAATCAGCCCCAGCATTTT.

The chain links TRBV28 to TRBJ1-4, with D uncertain. Trimming stripped 8 bases from V and 8 bases from J, with 6 bases between. The CDR3 length is 10 residues. The V gene's germline CDR1 is MDHEN and CDR2 SYDVKM. The CDR3: CASSGEKLFF. CDR3 coding DNA: TGTGCCAGCTCCGGGGAAAAACTGTTTTTT.

A remark on this clone: Different DNA sequences within this sample yield the same CDR3. J is TRBJ1-2 and V is TRBV10-3; weak D call: TRBD1 (6 bases). Deletions cut 5 bases from V and 0 bases from J, with 7 bases between. Germline V CDR1 and CDR2: ENHRY, SYGVKD. The CDR3 totals 13 residues. The chain's CDR3 is CAISQGSNYGYTF. In DNA, the CDR3 is TGTGCCATCAGTCAGGGGTCTAACTATGGCTACACCTTC.

The chain employs TRBV5-1 and TRBJ2-2; 7 bases map to TRBD2. The length of the CDR3 is 16 residues. V lost 5 bases and J lost 6; bases outside the gene matches: 13. Germline CDR1 is SGHRS and CDR2 is YFSETQ. This chain's CDR3 is CASRLSSGGYPGELFF. For the CDR3, the DNA is TGCGCCAGCAGGTTGTCTAGCGGAGGATACCCCGGGGAGCTGTTTTTT.

This clone was seen only a few times. The V and J genes are TRBV11-2 and TRBJ2-7, with 7 nucleotides matching TRBD1. Per the germline V gene, CDR1 is SGHAT and CDR2 is FQNNGV. The CDR3 is 14 residues long. V lost 6 bases, J lost 6 bases, and 11 bases stayed unmatched. CDR3 nucleotides: TGTGCCAGCAGTCCCGGGACAGATCATCGCGAGCAGTACTTC. Protein: CASSPGTDHREQYF.

The chain is built from TRBV10-2 and TRBJ2-1, with 8 nucleotides matching TRBD2. CDR3 size: 14 residues. The trim removed 2 bases at V and 9 bases at J, leaving 6 bases unmatched. Germline CDR1 reads WSHSY; CDR2 reads SAAADI. This CDR3 reads CASSEKREITEQFF. As DNA, the CDR3 is TGCGCCAGCAGTGAGAAGCGGGAGATTACTGAGCAGTTCTTC.

CDR3 sequence reads: CASSQDTGEQYF. Here the CDR3 DNA reads TGTGCCAGCAGCCAAGATACAGGCGAGCAGTACTTC. This sequence joins TRBV3-1 (or the pseudogene TRBV3-2) and TRBJ2-7; tentatively, D is TRBD1 (5 bases). Trimming left V 0 bases short and J 6 bases short, with 6 bases between. Germline CDR1 and CDR2: LGHDT and YNNKEL (reference sequence). This CDR3 region has 12 residues.

This clone has only one observation. The chain links TRBV10-3 to TRBJ2-7, with 8 bases fitting TRBD2. The germline V gene encodes CDR1 ENHRY and CDR2 SYGVKD. This CDR3 contains 15 residues. Trimming at V came to 3 bases and at J to 6 bases, leaving 10 bases not matched to a gene. CDR3 loop: CAISEGRSGESEQYF. CDR3 bases: TGTGCCATCAGTGAAGGTCGTAGCGGGGAATCCGAGCAGTACTTC.

The chain is built from TRBV19 and TRBJ2-2, with 9 positions matching TRBD2. V lost 5 bases, J lost 1 base, and 8 bases stayed unmatched. The CDR3 is made up of 17 amino acids. Germline V gives CDR1 LNHDA, CDR2 SQIVND (reference sequence). CDR3 sequence reads: CASSPGLAGRNTGELFF. The CDR3 DNA is TGTGCCAGTAGTCCCGGGCTAGCGGGAAGGAACACCGGGGAGCTGTTTTTT.

This clone has just a few counts. This chain links TRBV25-1 with TRBJ1-6, with D tentatively TRBD1 (6 bases). The germline V gene encodes CDR1 MGHDK and CDR2 SYGVNS. V shed 6 bases and J shed 10 bases, with 16 bases lying between them. The length of the CDR3 is 14 residues. Here the CDR3 reads CASSAVGAGSPLHF. The CDR3 region has the DNA TGTGCCAGCAGCGCTGTGGGGGCTGGATCACCCCTCCACTTT. The full variable domain, its missing parts supplied by reference TRBV25-1 and TRBJ1-6, is EADIYQTPRYLVIGTGKKITLECSQTMGHDKMYWYQQDPGMELHLIHYSYGVNSTEKGDLSSESTVSRIRTEHFPLTLESARPSHTSQYLCASSAVGAGSPLHFGNGTRLTVT.

This rearrangement joins TRBV5-4 to TRBJ2-1, with 9 bases identical to TRBD2. The CDR3 spans 14 residues. V shed 2 bases and J 6 bases; nucleotides not matched to a gene: 3. CDR1 SGHNT and CDR2 YYREEE come from the germline V gene (reference sequence). The CDR3 region is CASSLLAGPNEQFF. The CDR3 DNA follows: TGTGCCAGCAGCTTACTAGCGGGCCCCAATGAGCAGTTCTTC.

The chain combines TRBV7-2 with TRBJ2-7; tentative D call: TRBD2 (5 bases). The CDR3 covers 16 residues. Trimming took off 2 bases at V and 5 bases at J, with 19 bases between the two ends. Germline V gene data show CDR1 as SGHTA and CDR2 as FQGNSA. The CDR3 spells CASSLLFGLSNDEQYF. The DNA for the CDR3 is TGTGCCAGCAGCTTACTCTTCGGACTCTCAAATGACGAGCAGTACTTC.

V is TRBV5-1 and J is TRBJ2-3; 10 nucleotides agree with TRBD2. Per germline, CDR1 SGHRS and CDR2 YFSETQ. This CDR3 region has 15 residues. The trim removed 4 bases at V and 4 bases at J, leaving 6 bases unmatched. The CDR3 sequence is CASSTRTSGSDTQYF. CDR3 coding DNA: TGCGCCAGCAGCACAAGGACTAGCGGTTCAGATACGCAGTATTTT.

This chain connects TRBV25-1 to TRBJ2-7, with D perhaps matching TRBD2 (6 bases). The CDR3 length is 14 residues. Trimming left V 2 bases short and J 1 base short, with 9 bases between. The germline CDR1 and CDR2 sequences are MGHDK and SYGVNS. CDR3 in DNA: TGTGCCAGCAGTGAAATCGGGGGTTCCTACGAGCAGTACTTC. This sequence encodes CASSEIGGSYEQYF.

This clone was recorded once. The CDR3 DNA sequence: TGTGCCAGCAGTGAAGGGACAGCTGTCCACGAGCAGTACTTC. As protein: CASSEGTAVHEQYF. This chain connects TRBV6-1 to TRBJ2-7; TRBD1 might be the D (6 bases). The length of the CDR3 is 14 residues. In germline, CDR1 is MNHNS, CDR2 SASEGT. Trimming took off 1 base at V and 5 bases at J, with 12 bases between the two ends.

The chain couples TRBV5-4 to TRBJ1-4; 7 bases are a match to TRBD1. The CDR3 runs 15 residues. Germline loops: CDR1 SGHNT, CDR2 YYREEE (reference sequence). V shed 3 bases and J 4 bases; nucleotides not matched to a gene: 6. This chain's CDR3 is CASSSRTGLNEKLFF. DNA of the CDR3: TGTGCCAGCAGCTCGCGGACAGGCCTTAATGAAAAACTGTTTTTT.

This clone was seen only once. This chain connects TRBV11-2 to TRBJ1-1, with 7 bases fitting TRBD1. Trimming at V came to 5 bases and at J to 5 bases, leaving 11 bases not matched to a gene. The germline V gene encodes CDR1 SGHAT and CDR2 FQNNGV. This CDR3 has 15 amino acids. The CDR3: CASSEPRDRWTEAFF. In DNA, the CDR3 is TGTGCCAGCAGCGAACCCCGGGACAGATGGACTGAAGCTTTCTTT.

The chain recombines TRBV21-1 with TRBJ2-7; the table assigns TRBD1, which was not confirmed against the DNA. TRBV21-1 is termed a pseudogene. The CDR3 spans 15 residues. The CDR3 bases are TGTGCCAGCAGCAAAGAGACAGGGGGCTTCCACGAGCAGTACTTC. Residues: CASSKETGGFHEQYF.